This T cell receptor (beta chain) appears in the sequencing data of a study of cytomegalovirus exposure and HLA in healthy donors. PCR involved 60 Vbeta and 13 Jbeta primers. Profiled with immunoSEQ multiplex PCR; TCRdb holds only in-frame clones, not every one. Among around 140,000 clones listed, 70% to 90% were seen once. This clone was seen just once. With 3 bases removed from V and 5 bases from J, the gap between germline ends came to 20 bases. The CDR3 is made up of 16 amino acids. Germline lookup yields CDR1 SGDLS and CDR2 YYNGEE. Sequences were obtained from PBMCs. This TCR was sampled from a man aged 35 to 55 in good health and CMV-seronegative. The chain combines TRBV9 with TRBJ2-5, with unresolved D. The CDR3 region has the DNA TGTGCCAGCAGCGCCAACTCCGGTGACTCCCGGGAGACCCAGTACTTC. Translation: CASSANSGDSRETQYF.